A single T cell receptor beta chain is shown here with its context. This clone turned up a few times. Which antigen it targets is not known. No base quality values were provided; no much bigger clone lies one nucleotide off. This sample was taken from a study of metastatic and nonmetastatic thyroid tumors (TCRdb year 2020). For the wider study: Repertoires from peripheral blood and from tumor or nodule tissue samples of malignant and benign thyroid patients were compared.

No patient had received any treatment before thyroid surgery. Using T-cell receptor beta sequencing, the study looked back at clinical samples from patients collected from about 2011 to 2019. Paper-wide results and their limitations: TCR beta diversity was reported as significantly higher in malignant tumors than in benign nodules, in both blood and tumor samples.

Library construction relied on PCR. Sequenced on an Illumina HiSeq 4000. High-throughput sequencing was used to profile the CDR3 region of the TCR beta-chain in every patient. The study's own analysis went as follows. CDR3 differences across clinicopathological groups were used to build a classifier for discriminating distant-metastatic papillary thyroid cancer patients. The Shannon index was used to measure repertoire diversity, and the Morisita-Horn index was used to measure how similar tumor and blood repertoires were. Through fastp at Q25 and MiXCR, TCRdb rebuilt clones from the public reads, retaining in-frame beta chains. None of the V and J calls come from the authors' own analysis; TCRdb made them. The sample table contains 25,000 to 30,000 clones; only one count was recorded for 15% to 20% of them. Around 4.5% of the sample rests with the top ten. V is trimmed back by 4 bases and J by 3 bases, and the junction contains 9 bases that no gene match accounts for. Spanning cysteine to phenylalanine, the CDR3 consists of 16 amino acids. The sequence is cut down to CDR3 DNA, 48 bases in frame from base 1.

Material for sequencing was blood. The origin of this receptor is a female donor with papillary thyroid cancer or a benign thyroid nodule (not recorded which). Some clones in this sample may be carry-over from other donors' samples. The chain couples TRBV12-3 or TRBV12-4 to TRBJ2-1, and 7 bases in between align with TRBD2. The CDR3 region has the sequence CASSSPLAGVYNEQFF. The DNA is as follows: TGTGCCAGCAGTTCCCCTTTGGCGGGGGTCTACAATGAGCAGTTCTTC.